This T cell receptor (beta chain) was recovered during a study of T cell clones after liver transplantation. Study-level information: Graft-donor-reactive sequences were compared with third-party-reactive TCRbeta sequences from pre-transplant mixed lymphocyte reactions.

The CDR3 contains 18 residues. Trimming cost V 4 bases and J 4 bases, with 22 bases left between them. The protocol was immunoSEQ multiplex PCR, while the TCRdb copy is restricted to in-frame clones and leaves out a portion. Counted here are about 6,100 clones, 70% to 85% occurring once; the ten biggest clones make up 37%. The sequencing used CD8+ T cells from blood, collected 24 months after liver transplant. This receptor was obtained from a human patient who received a liver transplant. Some T cells may have originated in the graft donor. This chain links TRBV23-1 with TRBJ2-2; D is unclear. TRBV23-1 is an ORF for which the function is uncertain. CDR3 sequence reads: CASSLSGSAMVGTGELFF. The CDR3 nucleotides are TGCGCCAGCAGTCTGTCCGGATCGGCGATGGTAGGCACCGGGGAGCTGTTTTTT.